Each of the 23 T cell receptor beta chains below was sequenced from the same sample in a study of OX40 agonist ivuxolimab in advanced cancers. Sequencing was performed with immunoSEQ multiplex PCR; in TCRdb, only in-frame clones are kept and a portion is missing. The table has approximately 39,000 clones, around four fifths seen once. The specimen was CD4+ or CD8+ T cells sorted from blood, collected in a trial of the OX40 agonist ivuxolimab. These receptors all come from an adult with an advanced solid tumor such as melanoma, head and neck, liver or kidney cancer.

The DNA of the CDR3 is TGTGCCAGCAGCGTCCCGGGACAGCAGGCCGGGGAGCTGTTTTTT. Encoded protein: CASSVPGQQAGELFF. The gene calls are TRBV5-6 and TRBJ2-2; 7 nucleotides align to TRBD1. Looked up from germline, CDR1 is SGHDT and CDR2 is YYEEEE. V trimming: 4 bases; J trimming: 6 bases; junction bases outside the gene matches: 9. CDR3 size: 15 residues.

A few counts support this clone. The chain has TRBV2 and TRBJ2-2; D is undetermined. CDR3 size: 15 residues. Trimming removed 6 bases from V and 5 bases from J, with 16 bases in between. CDR1 is SNHLY and CDR2 is FYNNEI in the germline V gene. The CDR3 region has the DNA TGTGCCAGCAGGGCCCGCGAAGGTCTAACCGGGGAGCTGTTTTTT. Translated: CASRAREGLTGELFF.

V gene TRBV5-1 combines with J gene TRBJ2-3; no clear D. This CDR3 spans 13 amino acids. Germline values: CDR1 SGHRS, CDR2 YFSETQ. With 0 bases removed from V and 4 bases from J, the gap between germline ends came to 6 bases. CDR3 in amino acids: CASSLEKADTQYF. CDR3 sequence (DNA): TGCGCCAGCAGCTTGGAGAAGGCAGATACGCAGTATTTT.

The J gene is TRBJ1-5, the V gene TRBV28; the D is unclear. V was pared by 1 base and J by 0 bases, with 7 bases between. The germline V gene has CDR1 MDHEN and CDR2 SYDVKM. The CDR3 runs to 15 residues. CDR3 bases: TGTGCCAGCAGTTTATTGCGTTTTAGCAATCAGCCCCAGCATTTT. Translated, it gives CASSLLRFSNQPQHF.

This clone showed up just once. The rearrangement links TRBV10-2 to TRBJ1-2; no clear D. Trimming left V 7 bases short and J 2 bases short, with 8 bases between. CDR1 is WSHSY and CDR2 is SAAADI in the germline V gene. This CDR3 has 12 residues. In DNA form, the CDR3 reads TGCGCCAGCACAGGCGCGAACTATGGCTACACCTTC. It codes for CASTGANYGYTF.

This chain connects TRBV19 to TRBJ1-4; the D is unclear. Trimming took off 6 bases at V and 4 bases at J, with 15 bases between the two ends. Germline loops: CDR1 LNHDA, CDR2 SQIVND (reference sequence). The CDR3 totals 15 residues. In DNA form, the CDR3 reads TGTGCCAGTAGCCTGTGGGGAGGATATAATGAAAAACTGTTTTTT. Translated, it gives CASSLWGGYNEKLFF.

The chain carries TRBV19 and TRBJ1-2, with TRBD1 matching 7 bases. Germline CDR1 is LNHDA and CDR2 is SQIVND (reference sequence). The length of the CDR3 is 13 residues. The V gene end was trimmed by 9 bases and the J gene end by 5 bases; junction bases not matched to a gene: 9. In DNA, the CDR3 is TGTGCCAGCGAAGGGACAGTTAATTATGGCTACACCTTC. Its protein is CASEGTVNYGYTF.

The genes are TRBV28 and TRBJ2-5; no clear D. The V end was cut by 5 bases, the J end by 1 base, with 11 bases between. The CDR3 runs to 14 residues. Germline assignment: CDR1 MDHEN and CDR2 SYDVKM. For the CDR3, the DNA is TGTGCCAGCAGTACAAGACTGATCCAAGAGACCCAGTACTTC. Translated: CASSTRLIQETQYF. Filled out from reference TRBV28 and TRBJ2-5, the complete variable domain reads DVKVTQSSRYLVKRTGEKVFLECVQDMDHENMFWYRQDPGLGLRLIYFSYDVKMKEKGDIPEGYSVSREKKERFSLILESASTNQTSMYLCASSTRLIQETQYFGPGTRLLVL.

This clone has just a few counts. This chain uses TRBV4-2 with TRBJ2-3, with TRBD2 matching 13 bases. CDR3 length: 18 amino acids. Germline-derived CDR1 and CDR2 are LGHNA and YNFKEQ. The V and J ends lost 1 base and 4 bases, in that order; junction bases with no gene match: 8. The CDR3, as DNA: TGTGCCAGCAGCCAAGGGCAAATGACTAGCGGGGGGCCAGATACGCAGTATTTT. Translation: CASSQGQMTSGGPDTQYF.

The V call is TRBV7-8, the J call TRBJ1-4; 8 bases line up with TRBD1. The CDR3 runs to 21 residues. The germline V gene has CDR1 SGHVS and CDR2 FQNEAQ. V lost 1 base, J lost 3 bases, and 19 bases stayed unmatched. CDR3 region: CASSLDPWRTGKLVANEKLFF. CDR3 bases: TGTGCCAGCAGCTTAGATCCCTGGAGGACAGGGAAATTAGTTGCTAATGAAAAACTGTTTTTT.

This sequence joins TRBV28 and TRBJ1-1, with no clear D. Trimming cost V 10 bases and J 2 bases, with 14 bases left between them. CDR1 and CDR2 (germline): MDHEN, SYDVKM. The CDR3 is made up of 13 amino acids. CDR3 in DNA: TGTGCCACTACCCTAAGCCTTAACACTGAAGCTTTCTTT. This codes for CATTLSLNTEAFF. The complete variable domain, with remaining parts taken from reference TRBV28 and TRBJ1-1, reads DVKVTQSSRYLVKRTGEKVFLECVQDMDHENMFWYRQDPGLGLRLIYFSYDVKMKEKGDIPEGYSVSREKKERFSLILESASTNQTSMYLCATTLSLNTEAFFGQGTRLTVV.

There are a few counts of this clone. This chain links TRBV30 with TRBJ2-2; 9 positions match TRBD1. Germline trimming cut 1 base from V and 0 bases from J; bases unmatched to any gene: 6. Germline V gives CDR1 GTSNPN, CDR2 SVGIG (reference sequence). The CDR3 contains 17 residues. The DNA of the CDR3 is TGTGCCTGGAGTGGGGGGACAGGGCGGACGAACACCGGGGAGCTGTTTTTT. Protein: CAWSGGTGRTNTGELFF.

This chain joins TRBV5-1 and TRBJ1-1, with unresolved D. V shed 4 bases and J shed 0 bases, with 10 bases lying between them. From germline, CDR1 is SGHRS and CDR2 YFSETQ. The CDR3 contains 14 residues. CDR3 amino acids: CASSPESVNTEAFF. For the CDR3, the DNA is TGCGCCAGCAGCCCGGAATCAGTGAACACTGAAGCTTTCTTT.

A remark on this clone: The same CDR3 also results from other DNA sequences found in this sample. V and J are TRBV5-1 and TRBJ1-2; D is unclear. V was cut by 0 bases and J by 5 bases, with 2 bases left in between. The CDR3 extends over 11 amino acids. Germline lookup yields CDR1 SGHRS and CDR2 YFSETQ. In DNA form, the CDR3 reads TGCGCCAGCAGCTTGGGATATGGCTACACCTTC. Residues: CASSLGYGYTF.

This chain links TRBV19 with TRBJ2-7; maybe TRBD1 (6 bases). The CDR3 sequence is 15 residues long. V was pared by 5 bases and J by 0 bases, with 14 bases between. The germline V gene encodes CDR1 LNHDA and CDR2 SQIVND (reference sequence). The CDR3: CASSWDMQTSYEQYF. The DNA for the CDR3 is TGTGCCAGTAGTTGGGACATGCAGACCTCCTACGAGCAGTACTTC.

The rearrangement links TRBV9 to TRBJ1-1, with D unclear. Germline CDR1 reads SGDLS; CDR2 reads YYNGEE. With 3 bases removed from V and 4 bases from J, the gap between germline ends came to 13 bases. The CDR3 totals 14 residues. This CDR3 reads CASSASQVFTEAFF. Written as DNA, the CDR3 is TGTGCCAGCAGCGCTAGTCAGGTCTTCACTGAAGCTTTCTTT.

The chain combines TRBV10-3 with TRBJ2-3; no clear D gene. The germline V gene encodes CDR1 ENHRY and CDR2 SYGVKD. The germline V and J ends were trimmed by 2 bases and 5 bases, with 5 bases remaining between them. This CDR3 contains 12 residues. The CDR3 region is CAISETGDTQYF. Written as DNA, the CDR3 is TGTGCCATCAGTGAGACTGGAGATACGCAGTATTTT.

The chain joins TRBV30 to TRBJ1-4; the D is unclear. Germline V gene lookup returns CDR1 GTSNPN and CDR2 SVGIG (reference sequence). V was trimmed by 1 base and J by 3 bases, leaving 12 bases between them. The CDR3 contains 15 residues. CDR3 sequence reads: CAWSAVGLPNEKLFF. CDR3 sequence (DNA): TGTGCCTGGAGTGCTGTGGGGTTGCCTAATGAAAAACTGTTTTTT.

The V call is TRBV29-1, the J call TRBJ2-2, with 8 bases lining up with TRBD1. CDR1 is SQVTM, CDR2 ANQGSEA, per germline. The CDR3 sequence is 17 residues long. J was trimmed by 0 bases and V by 4 bases; bases with no gene match: 10. The CDR3 DNA reads TGCAGCGTTGGGGGGGACAGGCGGACCACGAACACCGGGGAGCTGTTTTTT. The encoded protein is CSVGGDRRTTNTGELFF.

V is TRBV11-1 and J is TRBJ2-6; D is unclear. CDR1 and CDR2 (germline): SGHAT, FQDESV (reference sequence). V was clipped by 6 bases and J by 3 bases, with 9 bases between them. The CDR3 extends over 14 amino acids. The chain's CDR3 is CASSSTGGANVLTF. CDR3 nucleotide sequence: TGTGCCAGCAGTTCAACTGGTGGGGCCAACGTCCTGACTTTC.

The chain carries TRBV7-2 and TRBJ1-6; tentative D call: TRBD1 (6 bases). Germline-derived CDR1 and CDR2 are SGHTA and FQGNSA. Trimming cost V 5 bases and J 10 bases, with 18 bases left between them. The CDR3 runs to 15 residues. The chain's CDR3 is CASSLHRGVNSPLHF. CDR3 bases: TGTGCCAGCAGCCTCCATAGGGGGGTGAACTCACCCCTCCACTTT. The variable domain in full, with the rest retrieved from reference TRBV7-2 and TRBJ1-6, is GAGVSQSPSNKVTEKGKDVELRCDPISGHTALYWYRQSLGQGLEFLIYFQGNSAPDKSGLPSDRFSAERTGGSVSTLTIQRTQQEDSAVYLCASSLHRGVNSPLHFGNGTRLTVT.

This rearrangement joins TRBV19 to TRBJ1-6, with 8 bases fitting TRBD1. This CDR3 contains 15 residues. Unmatched junction bases numbered 7, after V lost 5 bases and J lost 7 bases. The germline gives CDR1 LNHDA, CDR2 SQIVND (reference sequence). DNA of the CDR3: TGTGCCAGTAGTTTGGGACAGGAGCCCAATTCACCCCTCCACTTT. Translating it yields CASSLGQEPNSPLHF.

The chain uses TRBV5-6 and TRBJ1-5, with D unresolved. Trimming took 0 bases from V and 3 from J, leaving 10 bases between them. The CDR3 loop spans 15 amino acids. Germline assignment: CDR1 SGHDT and CDR2 YYEEEE. CDR3 in DNA: TGTGCCAGCAGCTTGGCCCCGGGAATCAATCAGCCCCAGCATTTT. This codes for CASSLAPGINQPQHF.